The 32 T cell receptor beta chains listed next were all sequenced from one sample in a study of breast tumors, draining lymph nodes, adjacent tissues (dated by TCRdb to about 2016). The library was generated by multiplex PCR. The instrument given in TCRdb is Illumina HiSeq 2000. TCRdb took the public reads, trimmed them with fastp at Q25, ran MiXCR for clone calling and kept in-frame beta chains. Every distinct CDR3 protein forms one entry, paired with its most common genes and DNA. Counted in this sample were over 150,000 distinct CDR3 sequences; 31% of them appeared once. Together, the top ten hold roughly 4% of the sample. The lymph node samples were taken from the axillary draining lymph nodes of breast cancer patients. Sequenced material: axillary lymph node tissue. All receptors derive from a female donor with breast cancer. Some clones in this sample may be carry-over from other donors' samples.

Points on this clonotype: This may come from a read error, since a much larger clone is one base off. This CDR3 fails to terminate in the conserved phenylalanine or tryptophan, so it likely reflects a read error. V is TRBV19 and J is TRBJ2-1; the match to TRBD2 covers 12 bases. V was clipped by 7 bases and J by 2 bases; unmatched bases: 6. CDR1 and CDR2 from the germline V gene are LNHDA and SQIVND (reference sequence). The length of the CDR3 is 16 residues. The CDR3 loop is CASTSRTSGAYNEQFS. The CDR3 coding sequence is TGTGCCAGTACGTCCCGGACTAGCGGGGCCTACAATGAGCAGTTCTCC.

The sample holds many counts of this clonotype. The chain carries TRBV5-1 and TRBJ1-2, with D uncertain. V was shortened by 4 bases and J by 4 bases, with 11 bases between the two germline ends. This CDR3 contains 13 residues. The germline V gene has CDR1 SGHRS and CDR2 YFSETQ. The CDR3 region has the DNA TGCGCCAGCAGCATGACCACTTCCTATGGCTACACCTTC. Protein sequence: CASSMTTSYGYTF. Full variable domain (missing parts from reference TRBV5-1 and TRBJ1-2): KAGVTQTPRYLIKTRGQQVTLSCSPISGHRSVSWYQQTPGQGLQFLFEYFSETQRNKGNFPGRFSGRQFSNSRSEMNVSTLELGDSALYLCASSMTTSYGYTFGSGTRLTVV.

The chain joins TRBV5-5 to TRBJ1-5, with 8 nucleotides matching TRBD1. Looked up from germline, CDR1 is SGHKS and CDR2 is YYEKEE (reference sequence). With V trimmed by 2 bases and J by 6 bases, 7 bases remained unmatched. CDR3 length: 15 amino acids. Here the CDR3 DNA reads TGTGCCAGCAGCTTAGGGCCAGGGGGCGGTCAGCCCCAGCATTTT. Protein product: CASSLGPGGGQPQHF. Drawing the rest from reference TRBV5-5 and TRBJ1-5, the complete variable domain is DAGVTQSPTHLIKTRGQQVTLRCSPISGHKSVSWYQQVLGQGPQFIFQYYEKEERGRGNFPDRFSARQFPNYSSELNVNALLLGDSALYLCASSLGPGGGQPQHFGDGTRLSIL.

This clonotype was counted a few times. Its ends do not fully match the called genes, so a read error is possible. The chain employs TRBV7-9 and TRBJ2-7; D not resolved. This CDR3 has 12 amino acids. Germline V gene sequence: CDR1 SEHNR, CDR2 FQNEAQ (reference sequence). The CDR3 DNA reads TGTGCCGGCAGCTCCAACTCCTACGAGCAGTACTTC. Encoded protein: CAGSSNSYEQYF.

This clonotype was recorded at least ten times. The chain uses TRBV11-2 and TRBJ2-5; 7 nucleotides align to TRBD2. Unmatched junction bases numbered 5, after V lost 3 bases and J lost 4 bases. The CDR3 extends over 14 amino acids. Germline CDR1 is SGHAT and CDR2 is FQNNGV. This CDR3 is CASSFGTTGETQYF. The CDR3, as DNA: TGTGCCAGCAGCTTCGGGACTACCGGAGAGACCCAGTACTTC.

The rearrangement links TRBV11-2 to TRBJ1-6; perhaps TRBD1 as D (5 bases). Trimming took 4 bases from V and 13 from J, leaving 11 bases between them. The length of the CDR3 is 12 residues. CDR1 is SGHAT, CDR2 FQNNGV, per germline. CDR3 bases: TGTGCCAGCAGCTGGACAACTTATCCCCTCCACTTT. Translating gives CASSWTTYPLHF. Full variable domain (outside the CDR3, taken from reference TRBV11-2 and TRBJ1-6): EAGVAQSPRYKIIEKRQSVAFWCNPISGHATLYWYQQILGQGPKLLIQFQNNGVVDDSQLPKDRFSAERLKGVDSTLKIQPAKLEDSAVYLCASSWTTYPLHFGNGTRLTVT.

Comments on this clonotype: This may be a read error, as it is one base from a much larger clone. The J gene is TRBJ1-2, the V gene TRBV7-9; D remains unclear. The CDR3 extends over 15 amino acids. Germline V gives CDR1 SEHNR, CDR2 FQNEAQ (reference sequence). The CDR3 loop is CASSLGQPLTDGYPF. The DNA for the CDR3 is TGTGCCAGCAGCTTAGGTCAACCCCTCACAGATGGCTACCCCTTC.

The J gene is TRBJ1-1, the V gene TRBV6-1; D possibly corresponds to TRBD1 (5 bases). This CDR3 is built from 14 residues. V was cut by 1 base and J by 1 base, with 7 bases left in between. Looked up from germline, CDR1 is MNHNS and CDR2 is SASEGT. The CDR3, as DNA: TGTGCCAGCAGTGAAGTAGGACAGAACACTGAAGCTTTCTTT. It yields the protein CASSEVGQNTEAFF.

The table lists this clonotype with a few counts. This chain uses TRBV20-1 with TRBJ2-7, with TRBD1 identical over 8 bases. V lost 6 bases, J lost 2 bases, and 12 bases stayed unmatched. The length of the CDR3 is 15 residues. Germline lookup yields CDR1 DFQATT and CDR2 SNEGSKA (reference sequence). CDR3 amino acids: CSAYHGQGATYEQYF. The CDR3 nucleotides read TGCAGTGCGTACCATGGACAGGGCGCAACCTACGAGCAGTACTTC.

This clonotype was counted ten times or more. The chain recombines TRBV29-1 with TRBJ1-5; maybe TRBD1 (6 bases). From germline, CDR1 is SQVTM and CDR2 ANQGSEA. V was shortened by 4 bases and J by 4 bases, with 14 bases between the two germline ends. The CDR3 has 14 amino acids. The CDR3: CSVALRGGNQPQHF. The CDR3 DNA reads TGCAGCGTTGCCCTCAGAGGGGGAAATCAGCCCCAGCATTTT.

In its sample, this clonotype was seen many times. This may be a read error: a much more frequent sequence differs by one nucleotide. The gene calls are TRBV20-1 and TRBJ2-7, with D perhaps being TRBD1 or TRBD2 (5 bases each). Germline-derived CDR1 and CDR2 are DFQATT and SNEGSKA (reference sequence). This CDR3 is built from 13 residues. Written as DNA, the CDR3 is TGCAGTGCTCGCCGGACTGGGGCCTACGCGCAGTACTTC. This sequence encodes CSARRTGAYAQYF.

A note on this clonotype: The junction does not match germline at one end; this may be a read error. The V and J genes are TRBV7-3 and TRBJ2-3, with D maybe TRBD2 (6 bases). Germline V gene lookup returns CDR1 SGHTA and CDR2 FQGTGA. The CDR3 totals 15 residues. Here the CDR3 DNA reads TGTGCCAGCAGCAACCGGGGGTATAGCACAGATACGCGGTATTTT. This codes for CASSNRGYSTDTRYF. Together with reference TRBV7-3 and TRBJ2-3, the CDR3 gives the full variable domain: GAGVSQTPSNKVTEKGKYVELRCDPISGHTALYWYRQSLGQGPEFLIYFQGTGAADDSGLPNDRFFAVRPEGSVSTLKIQRTERGDSAVYLCASSNRGYSTDTRYFGPGTRLTVL.

Concerning this clonotype: Possible read error: a much larger clone is one base away. The V and J genes are TRBV12-3 or TRBV12-4 and TRBJ1-4; tentative D call: TRBD1 (5 bases). With 7 bases removed from V and 10 bases from J, the gap between germline ends came to 16 bases. CDR3 length equals 13 residues. CDR3 region: CASKHGAQAKLFF. The CDR3 DNA follows: TGTGCCAGCAAACACGGGGCGCAGGCAAAACTGTTTTTT.

This clonotype was observed many times. The J gene is TRBJ2-2, the V gene TRBV19, with 8 positions matching TRBD1. The ends lost 6 bases at V and 3 bases at J; junction bases unmatched: 12. The CDR3 sequence is 17 residues long. Germline values: CDR1 LNHDA, CDR2 SQIVND (reference sequence). The CDR3 nucleotides are TGTGCCAGTAGGGTCACCGGGACAGGACGTGACACCGGGGAGCTGTTTTTT. Translation: CASRVTGTGRDTGELFF.

The chain combines TRBV10-1 with TRBJ2-1, with 7 bases identical to TRBD1. CDR3 length equals 13 residues. Germline V lookup: CDR1 WNHNN, CDR2 SYGVQD (reference sequence). J lost 4 bases, V lost 5 bases, and 2 bases had no gene match. The CDR3, as DNA: TGCGCCAGCAGTTTGACAGGGTACAATGAGCAGTTCTTC. This encodes CASSLTGYNEQFF.

V is TRBV7-6 and J is TRBJ2-2; weak D call: TRBD1 (6 bases). This CDR3 is built from 14 residues. Deletions cut 6 bases from V and 1 base from J, with 9 bases between. Germline CDR1 reads SGHVS; CDR2 reads FNYEAQ. CDR3 bases: TGTGCCAGCAGGCGGACAGAGAACACCGGGGAGCTGTTTTTT. Its protein product is CASRRTENTGELFF.

This clonotype was seen at least ten times. CDR3 coding DNA: TGTGCCAGCAGCCCGGGGAAAGGAGATGAAAAACTGTTTTTT. It specifies CASSPGKGDEKLFF. This rearrangement joins TRBV9 to TRBJ1-4; D is unclear. The germline V and J ends were trimmed by 4 bases and 6 bases, with 13 bases remaining between them. The CDR3 sequence is 14 residues long. Germline V lookup: CDR1 SGDLS, CDR2 YYNGEE.

The J gene is TRBJ2-5, the V gene TRBV5-6; 8 nucleotides agree with TRBD1. J was trimmed by 9 bases and V by 4 bases; bases with no gene match: 5. The germline CDR1 and CDR2 sequences are SGHDT and YYEEEE. The CDR3 loop spans 12 amino acids. In DNA form, the CDR3 reads TGTGCCAGCAGCCAGGAACAGGGGGCCCAGTACTTC. Residues: CASSQEQGAQYF.

This clonotype was found many times. This chain uses TRBV19 with TRBJ2-7, with TRBD1 as a possible D gene (6 bases). The V gene lost 5 bases and the J gene lost 2 bases, with 13 bases spanning the gap. The CDR3 is 14 amino acids. CDR1 is LNHDA and CDR2 is SQIVND in the germline V gene (reference sequence). CDR3 DNA: TGTGCCAGTAGTTCGACAGGTACTCCCTACGAGCAGTACTTC. Residues: CASSSTGTPYEQYF.

This clonotype was recorded many times. The chain links TRBV18 to TRBJ1-6; tentatively, D is TRBD1 (6 bases). The CDR3 has 15 amino acids. With 5 bases removed from V and 5 bases from J, the gap between germline ends came to 13 bases. Germline V gene data show CDR1 as KGHSH and CDR2 as LQKENI. CDR3 in amino acids: CASSGGTPHNSPLHF. The CDR3 DNA reads as TGTGCCAGCTCAGGTGGGACACCACATAATTCACCCCTCCACTTT.

The chain has TRBV19 and TRBJ1-1; D gene ambiguous. Germline lookup yields CDR1 LNHDA and CDR2 SQIVND (reference sequence). V dropped 5 bases and J dropped 1 base, with 5 bases sitting between them. The CDR3 has 12 residues. CDR3 coding DNA: TGTGCCAGTAGTCGACAGAACACTGAAGCTTTCTTT. Amino acid sequence: CASSRQNTEAFF. Full variable domain (remainder filled in from reference TRBV19 and TRBJ1-1): DGGITQSPKYLFRKEGQNVTLSCEQNLNHDAMYWYRQDPGQGLRLIYYSQIVNDFQKGDIAEGYSVSREKKESFPLTVTSAQKNPTAFYLCASSRQNTEAFFGQGTRLTVV.

This clonotype was observed a few times. The J gene is TRBJ1-1, the V gene TRBV11-2; 8 bases map to TRBD1. This CDR3 spans 12 amino acids. CDR1 and CDR2 (germline): SGHAT, FQNNGV. V was clipped by 8 bases and J by 6 bases; unmatched bases: 5. The CDR3 loop is CASGGDRPEAFF. CDR3 in DNA: TGTGCCAGCGGGGGGGACAGGCCTGAAGCTTTCTTT. Complete variable domain (other parts from reference TRBV11-2 and TRBJ1-1): EAGVAQSPRYKIIEKRQSVAFWCNPISGHATLYWYQQILGQGPKLLIQFQNNGVVDDSQLPKDRFSAERLKGVDSTLKIQPAKLEDSAVYLCASGGDRPEAFFGQGTRLTVV.

This clonotype was found a few times. The chain carries TRBV9 and TRBJ1-1, with D uncertain. The CDR3 runs 13 residues. The ends were cut back, 4 bases at V and 0 bases at J, with 7 bases in the middle. The V gene's germline CDR1 is SGDLS and CDR2 YYNGEE. DNA of the CDR3: TGTGCCAGCAGCCCGCGGTTGAACACTGAAGCTTTCTTT. It yields the protein CASSPRLNTEAFF.

This clonotype was counted ten times or more. The V and J genes are TRBV7-9 and TRBJ2-3; 8 bases map to TRBD2. The CDR3 length is 15 residues. Trimming cost V 5 bases and J 8 bases; bases outside gene matches: 12. Germline CDR1 SEHNR, CDR2 FQNEAQ (reference sequence). Here the CDR3 DNA reads TGTGCCAGCAGCGGGGGGAGCGGGAGAGGGGGTACGCAGTATTTT. Protein: CASSGGSGRGGTQYF.

This clonotype has just one count. A much larger clonotype is one base distant, so this may be a read error. V is TRBV6-6 and J is TRBJ2-2; D assignment may be TRBD1 or TRBD2 (5 bases each). CDR3 size: 11 residues. Germline CDR1 reads MNHNY; CDR2 reads SVGAGI (reference sequence). The DNA for the CDR3 is TGTGTCAGCCGAGGGGTCGGGGAGCTGTTTTTT. It yields the protein CVSRGVGELFF.

As concerns this clonotype: One base away lies a much larger clone, so this may be a sequencing read error. No conserved phenylalanine or tryptophan is present at the end of the CDR3, so a read error is the likely explanation. The chain is built from TRBV19 and TRBJ1-2, with D unclear. Germline loops: CDR1 LNHDA, CDR2 SQIVND (reference sequence). The CDR3 contains 16 residues. V was trimmed by 1 base and J by 3 bases, leaving 15 bases between them. CDR3 coding DNA: TGTGCCAGTAGTATAGGTGCTAGAAGGGCGGACTATGGCTACACCTCC. The encoded protein is CASSIGARRADYGYTS.

With regard to this clonotype: At one boundary the junction diverges from the germline segment, which might be a read error. This sequence joins TRBV7-9 and TRBJ2-6, with D maybe TRBD2 (6 bases). Germline-derived CDR1 and CDR2 are SEHNR and FQNEAQ (reference sequence). The CDR3 loop spans 13 amino acids. CDR3 sequence (DNA): TGTGCCAGCGGGGACCGCGGGGCCAACGTCCCGACTTTC. Protein: CASGDRGANVPTF.

This clonotype was counted at least ten times. V gene TRBV7-2 combines with J gene TRBJ2-1; D is unresolved. The CDR3 is made up of 15 amino acids. The germline V gene has CDR1 SGHTA and CDR2 FQGNSA. V gave up 5 bases and J gave up 0 bases, with 11 bases separating them. CDR3 nucleotide sequence: TGTGCCAGCAGCCGCACAGAGAGCTCCTACAATGAGCAGTTCTTC. Protein product: CASSRTESSYNEQFF.

The genes are TRBV12-3 or TRBV12-4 and TRBJ2-7; D not resolved. The CDR3 length is 13 residues. V was cut by 5 bases and J by 7 bases, with 15 bases left in between. Here the CDR3 reads CASSLRQLYEQYF. The CDR3 nucleotides are TGTGCCAGCAGTCTCCGACAACTCTATGAGCAGTACTTC.

In this sample, this clonotype turned up many times. The CDR3 spells CATSDQGRTDTQYF. In nucleotides, the CDR3 is TGTGCCACCAGTGATCAGGGTAGGACAGATACGCAGTATTTT. The J gene is TRBJ2-3, the V gene TRBV24-1; D is perhaps TRBD1 (5 bases). This CDR3 has 14 amino acids. Trimming cost V 3 bases and J 3 bases, with 9 bases left between them. In germline, CDR1 is KGHDR, CDR2 SFDVKD.

This clonotype occurred many times. The CDR3 DNA follows: TGCAGCGTCGCCCCCCCCGGGACTAGCGGGGGGGCAGTGTGGGGGACCCAGTACTTC. The encoded protein is CSVAPPGTSGGAVWGTQYF. The chain links TRBV29-1 to TRBJ2-5; 16 nucleotides align to TRBD2. The germline CDR1 and CDR2 sequences are SQVTM and ANQGSEA. The CDR3 covers 19 residues. The trim removed 6 bases at V and 7 bases at J, leaving 20 bases unmatched.

This clonotype has just a few counts. This rearrangement joins TRBV3-1 to TRBJ2-6, with a weak D call TRBD1 (5 bases). In germline, CDR1 is LGHDT, CDR2 YNNKEL (reference sequence). Trimming removed 7 bases at V and 1 base at J, with 8 bases between. The CDR3 loop spans 14 amino acids. CDR3 sequence: CASNSGSGANVLTF. CDR3 DNA: TGTGCCAGCAACTCAGGGTCTGGGGCCAACGTCCTGACTTTC.